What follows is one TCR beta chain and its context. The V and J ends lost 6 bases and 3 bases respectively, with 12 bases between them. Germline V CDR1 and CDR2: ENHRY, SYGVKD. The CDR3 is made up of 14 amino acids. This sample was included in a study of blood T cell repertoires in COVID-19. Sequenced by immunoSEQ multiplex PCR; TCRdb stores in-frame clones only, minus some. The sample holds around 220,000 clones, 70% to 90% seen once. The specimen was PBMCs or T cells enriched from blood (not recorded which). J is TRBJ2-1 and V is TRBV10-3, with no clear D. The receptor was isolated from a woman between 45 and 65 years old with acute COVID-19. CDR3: CAISKKTVYNEQFF. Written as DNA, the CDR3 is TGTGCCATCAGCAAAAAGACTGTCTACAATGAGCAGTTCTTC.